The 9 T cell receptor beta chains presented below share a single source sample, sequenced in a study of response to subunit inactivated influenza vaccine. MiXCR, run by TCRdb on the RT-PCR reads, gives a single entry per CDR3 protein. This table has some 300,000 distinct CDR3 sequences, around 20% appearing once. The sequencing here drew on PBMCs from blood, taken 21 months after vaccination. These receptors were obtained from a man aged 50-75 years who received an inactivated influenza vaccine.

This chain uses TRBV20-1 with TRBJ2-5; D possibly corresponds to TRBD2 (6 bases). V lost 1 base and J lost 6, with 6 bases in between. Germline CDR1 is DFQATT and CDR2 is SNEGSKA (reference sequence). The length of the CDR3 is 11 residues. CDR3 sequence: CSARGGKTQYF. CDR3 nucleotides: TGCAGTGCTAGAGGCGGGAAGACCCAGTACTTC.

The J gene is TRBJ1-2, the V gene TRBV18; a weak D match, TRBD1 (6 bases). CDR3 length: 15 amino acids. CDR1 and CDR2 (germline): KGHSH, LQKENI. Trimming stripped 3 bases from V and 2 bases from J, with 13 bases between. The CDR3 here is CASSPTGQTNYGYTF. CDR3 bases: TGTGCCAGCTCACCCACAGGACAGACGAACTATGGCTACACCTTC.

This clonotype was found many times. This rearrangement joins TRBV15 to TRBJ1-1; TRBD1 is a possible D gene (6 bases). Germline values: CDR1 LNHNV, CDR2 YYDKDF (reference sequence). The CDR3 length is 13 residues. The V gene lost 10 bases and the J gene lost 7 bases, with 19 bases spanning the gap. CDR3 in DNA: TGTGCCAAAGAAGGGGGGGGAGTGGGTGAAGCTTTCTTT. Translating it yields CAKEGGGVGEAFF.

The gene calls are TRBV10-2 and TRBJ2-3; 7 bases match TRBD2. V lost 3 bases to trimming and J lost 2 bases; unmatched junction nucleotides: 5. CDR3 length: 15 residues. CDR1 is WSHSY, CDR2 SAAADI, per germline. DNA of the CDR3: TGCGCCAGCAGTGACTCGGGAGGACTCACAGATACGCAGTATTTT. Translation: CASSDSGGLTDTQYF.

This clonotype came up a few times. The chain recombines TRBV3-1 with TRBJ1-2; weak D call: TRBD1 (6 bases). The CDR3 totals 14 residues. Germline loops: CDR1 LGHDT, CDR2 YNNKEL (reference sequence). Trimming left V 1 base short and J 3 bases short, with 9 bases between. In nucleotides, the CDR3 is TGTGCCAGCAGCCAAGGGACAGCCTACTATGGCTACACCTTC. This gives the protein CASSQGTAYYGYTF. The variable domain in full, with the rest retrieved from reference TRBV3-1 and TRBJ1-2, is DTAVSQTPKYLVTQMGNDKSIKCEQNLGHDTMYWYKQDSKKFLKIMFSYNNKELIINETVPNRFSPKSPDKAHLNLHINSLELGDSAVYFCASSQGTAYYGYTFGSGTRLTVV.

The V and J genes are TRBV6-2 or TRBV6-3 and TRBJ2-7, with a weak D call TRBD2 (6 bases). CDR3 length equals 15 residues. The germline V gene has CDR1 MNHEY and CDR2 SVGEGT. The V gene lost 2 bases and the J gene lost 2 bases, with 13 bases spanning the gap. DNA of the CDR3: TGTGCCAGCAGTTACCCCCTAGCGCGCACCTACGAGCAGTACTTC. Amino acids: CASSYPLARTYEQYF.

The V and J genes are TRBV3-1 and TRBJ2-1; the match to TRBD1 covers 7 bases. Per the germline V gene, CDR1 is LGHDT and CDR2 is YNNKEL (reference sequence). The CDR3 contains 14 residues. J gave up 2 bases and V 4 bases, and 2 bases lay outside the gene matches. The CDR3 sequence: CASSPGQTYNEQFF. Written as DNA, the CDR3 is TGTGCCAGCAGCCCGGGACAGACCTACAATGAGCAGTTCTTC.

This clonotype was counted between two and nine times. The CDR3 DNA sequence: TGTGCCAGCAGTGCCCTCCGGGACAGAAATTCACCCCTCCACTTT. Translating gives CASSALRDRNSPLHF. The rearrangement links TRBV6-1 to TRBJ1-6; 7 bases agree with TRBD1. Germline CDR1 is MNHNS and CDR2 is SASEGT. This CDR3 region has 15 residues. Trimming cost V 4 bases and J 7 bases; bases outside gene matches: 7.

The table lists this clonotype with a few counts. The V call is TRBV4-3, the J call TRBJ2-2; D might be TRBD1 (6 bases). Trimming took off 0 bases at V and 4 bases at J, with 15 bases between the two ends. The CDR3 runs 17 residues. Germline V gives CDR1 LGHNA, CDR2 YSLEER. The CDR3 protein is CASSQEPWDTSTGELFF. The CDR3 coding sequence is TGCGCCAGCAGCCAAGAACCCTGGGACACGAGCACCGGGGAGCTGTTTTTT.